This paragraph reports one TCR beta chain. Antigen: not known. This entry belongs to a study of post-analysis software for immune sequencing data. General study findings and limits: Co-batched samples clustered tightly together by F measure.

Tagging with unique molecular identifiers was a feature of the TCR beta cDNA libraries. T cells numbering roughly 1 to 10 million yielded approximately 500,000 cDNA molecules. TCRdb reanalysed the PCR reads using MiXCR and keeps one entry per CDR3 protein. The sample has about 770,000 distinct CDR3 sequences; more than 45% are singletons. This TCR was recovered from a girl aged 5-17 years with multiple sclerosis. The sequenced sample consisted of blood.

CDR3 residues: CASRRSGTGVTYEQYF. The CDR3 DNA reads TGTGCCAGCAGAAGATCCGGGACAGGGGTTACCTACGAGCAGTACTTC. J is TRBJ2-7 and V is TRBV27, with 10 bases fitting TRBD1. Germline V gives CDR1 MNHEY, CDR2 SMNVEV (reference sequence). V shed 6 bases and J 2 bases; nucleotides not matched to a gene: 10. The CDR3 is made up of 16 amino acids.